The 23 T cell receptor beta chains below come from one sample, sequenced in a study of monozygotic twins with inflammatory bowel disease. Reanalyzing the 5' RACE reads, TCRdb keeps one entry per CDR3 protein, without DNA. The table lists approximately 380,000 distinct CDR3 sequences. The material sequenced was blood. The receptor source for this set is a human donor with ulcerative colitis or Crohn's disease, or a healthy co-twin of an affected twin (not recorded which).

CDR3 residues: CASSRGERWEQYF. The V and J genes are TRBV6-5 and TRBJ2-7; TCRdb outputs TRBD1, but without DNA this stays unchecked. The CDR3 loop spans 13 amino acids. Germline V gives CDR1 MNHEY, CDR2 SVGAGI.

V usage is TRBV12-3 or TRBV12-4 and J usage is TRBJ1-1; TCRdb returns TRBD1, unconfirmable since there is no DNA. The CDR3 consists of 14 residues. CDR3: CASSFDDRDTEAFF.

The chain joins TRBV7-3 to TRBJ2-7; TCRdb reports TRBD1, a call that lacks DNA to check it against. The CDR3 covers 13 residues. Germline loops: CDR1 SGHTA, CDR2 FQGTGA. The CDR3 sequence: CASSPGYMREQYF.

The rearrangement joins TRBV4-3 to TRBJ1-6. CDR1 is LGHNA, CDR2 YSLEER, per germline. The CDR3 spans 15 residues. The CDR3 sequence: CASSRQISDNSPLHF.

The chain links TRBV5-5 to TRBJ2-7; TCRdb reports TRBD2, a call that lacks DNA to check it against. Germline CDR1 SGHKS, CDR2 YYEKEE (reference sequence). This CDR3 comprises 16 residues. CDR3 sequence: CASSAALAYYSYEQYF. Based on the CDR3 plus reference TRBV5-5 and TRBJ2-7, the full variable domain is DAGVTQSPTHLIKTRGQQVTLRCSPISGHKSVSWYQQVLGQGPQFIFQYYEKEERGRGNFPDRFSARQFPNYSSELNVNALLLGDSALYLCASSAALAYYSYEQYFGPGTRLTVT.

The gene calls are TRBV4-3 and TRBJ2-7; there is no DNA to check the TCRdb D call of TRBD1. Germline CDR1 reads LGHNA; CDR2 reads YSLEER. The CDR3 totals 14 residues. CDR3 protein: CASSQGADSYEQYF.

This chain uses TRBV5-6 with TRBJ2-1. The CDR3 length is 11 residues. CDR1 SGHDT and CDR2 YYEEEE come from the germline V gene. The CDR3 sequence: CASSLTDEQFF.

The chain joins TRBV29-1 to TRBJ2-7; TCRdb lists TRBD1, though no DNA is available to test this call. Germline CDR1 is SQVTM and CDR2 is ANQGSEA. The CDR3 consists of 13 residues. The CDR3 spells CSVEDRGNYEQYF.

This chain joins TRBV6-2 or TRBV6-3 and TRBJ2-7; the TCRdb D gene call, TRBD1, has no DNA to confirm it. CDR3 length: 16 residues. The germline V gene encodes CDR1 MNHEY and CDR2 SVGEGT. CDR3 loop: CASSRAQGTVTYEQYF.

The rearrangement links TRBV7-9 to TRBJ1-4; TCRdb's D gene call, TRBD1, goes unchecked for lack of DNA. The CDR3 spans 16 residues. Germline V gives CDR1 SEHNR, CDR2 FQNEAQ (reference sequence). The CDR3 sequence: CASSLTRDRSNEKLFF.

This rearrangement joins TRBV5-1 to TRBJ2-5; TCRdb's assignment of TRBD2 cannot be checked, as there is no DNA. The CDR3 has 17 residues. Looked up from germline, CDR1 is SGHRS and CDR2 is YFSETQ. CDR3 in amino acids: CASSSGSGLAGRETQYF.

This CDR3 is CASSLSAGKGRTPLHF. This chain joins TRBV7-6 and TRBJ1-6; TCRdb names TRBD1, which stays unverified in the absence of DNA. Per germline, CDR1 SGHVS and CDR2 FNYEAQ. The CDR3 extends over 16 amino acids.

The chain uses TRBV7-2 and TRBJ2-5; TCRdb outputs TRBD2, but without DNA this stays unchecked. Germline lookup yields CDR1 SGHTA and CDR2 FQGNSA. CDR3 size: 17 residues. This CDR3 is CASSLSSGGHTQETQYF.

The chain combines TRBV20-1 with TRBJ1-1; TCRdb selects TRBD1, and the lack of DNA leaves this call unchecked. CDR3 length: 13 residues. Looked up from germline, CDR1 is DFQATT and CDR2 is SNEGSKA (reference sequence). CDR3 in amino acids: CSAPNRGNTEAFF.

The rearrangement uses TRBV6-5 and TRBJ2-2; no DNA is available, so the TRBD1 call from TCRdb remains unchecked. CDR3 length equals 13 residues. The V gene's germline CDR1 is MNHEY and CDR2 SVGAGI. The CDR3 spells CASSPTGFGELFF.

The chain has TRBV5-8 and TRBJ2-5; TCRdb names TRBD1, which stays unverified in the absence of DNA. CDR1 SGHTS and CDR2 YDEGEE come from the germline V gene. CDR3 length: 14 amino acids. The CDR3 protein is CASSEDRERETQYF.

CDR3 amino acids: CASTPGGRGNTEAFF. The chain has TRBV28 and TRBJ1-1; absent DNA, TCRdb's TRBD1 call cannot be checked. Germline lookup yields CDR1 MDHEN and CDR2 SYDVKM. The CDR3 runs to 15 residues. Combining the CDR3 with reference TRBV28 and TRBJ1-1 gives the whole variable domain DVKVTQSSRYLVKRTGEKVFLECVQDMDHENMFWYRQDPGLGLRLIYFSYDVKMKEKGDIPEGYSVSREKKERFSLILESASTNQTSMYLCASTPGGRGNTEAFFGQGTRLTVV.

The chain links TRBV6-5 to TRBJ1-1; TCRdb calls TRBD1, which cannot be checked without DNA. The CDR3 is 17 residues long. Germline CDR1 reads MNHEY; CDR2 reads SVGAGI. This chain's CDR3 is CASSYWIGTGENTEAFF.

This chain links TRBV5-4 with TRBJ2-5; TCRdb picks TRBD2, but there is no DNA to check that call. There are 13 residues in the CDR3. Looked up from germline, CDR1 is SGHNT and CDR2 is YYREEE (reference sequence). The CDR3 protein is CASSFPSGETQYF.

The rearrangement uses TRBV7-6 and TRBJ1-1; TCRdb names TRBD1, which stays unverified in the absence of DNA. This CDR3 has 12 amino acids. Per the germline V gene, CDR1 is SGHVS and CDR2 is FNYEAQ. CDR3 sequence: CASSDRGAEAFF.

The CDR3 loop is CASSWYETQYF. This sequence joins TRBV5-6 and TRBJ2-5. The CDR3 is 11 residues long. In germline, CDR1 is SGHDT, CDR2 YYEEEE. The full variable domain, completed using reference TRBV5-6 and TRBJ2-5, is DAGVTQSPTHLIKTRGQQVTLRCSPKSGHDTVSWYQQALGQGPQFIFQYYEEEERQRGNFPDRFSGHQFPNYSSELNVNALLLGDSALYLCASSWYETQYFGPGTRLLVL.

J is TRBJ2-2 and V is TRBV20-1; TCRdb's D call of TRBD1 is untestable without DNA. Germline V gene data show CDR1 as DFQATT and CDR2 as SNEGSKA (reference sequence). This CDR3 comprises 16 residues. The CDR3 loop is CSARRPTGARFGELFF.

The chain recombines TRBV5-1 with TRBJ2-2; absent DNA, TCRdb's TRBD2 call cannot be checked. Germline V gene sequence: CDR1 SGHRS, CDR2 YFSETQ. The CDR3 loop spans 16 amino acids. This CDR3 reads CASSFLAWGNTGELFF.